This is a list of T cell receptor beta chains from one sample in a study of blood T cell repertoires in COVID-19. Only in-frame clones appear in the TCRdb table, and some are missing; sequencing was by immunoSEQ multiplex PCR. The sample lists 30,000 or so clones, approximately 81% occurring once. The specimen sequenced was peripheral blood. These receptors came from an elderly man with acute or convalescent COVID-19. The CDR3 runs from the conserved cysteine through the conserved F or W. The D gene is left open where the match is weak. Rows give clone size only sometimes, using once, few, many, or a class for an expanded clone.

d_call j_call clone_size v_call cdr3_aa cdr3_nt
. TRBJ2-5 . TRBV18 CASSPGELKETQYF TGTGCCAGCTCACCAGGGGAGTTAAAAGAGACCCAGTACTTC
. TRBJ2-5 . TRBV25-1 CASSQEDAVQETQYF TGTGCCAGCAGTCAGGAAGACGCTGTACAAGAGACCCAGTACTTC
. TRBJ2-5 . TRBV6-1 CASSEATGVGGETQYF TGTGCCAGCAGTGAAGCGACCGGGGTAGGAGGAGAGACCCAGTACTTC
. TRBJ1-2 . TRBV5-1 CASSLVPGQGGGYTF TGCGCCAGCAGCTTGGTTCCGGGGCAAGGGGGTGGCTACACCTTC
TRBD1 TRBJ2-7 . TRBV6-5 CAGGQGLTPSYEQYF TGTGCCGGGGGACAGGGACTTACCCCTTCCTACGAGCAGTACTTC
. TRBJ2-7 . TRBV19 CASSIAQNSYEQYF TGTGCCAGTAGTATAGCACAGAACTCCTACGAGCAGTACTTC
TRBD1 TRBJ2-1 once TRBV5-5 CASSFLQGSNNEQFF TGTGCCAGCAGCTTCTTACAGGGGAGTAACAATGAGCAGTTCTTC
. TRBJ1-3 . TRBV19 CASSVGGVLPGNTIYF TGTGCCAGTAGTGTTGGGGGCGTGCTTCCTGGAAACACCATATATTTT
. TRBJ2-3 . TRBV3-1/TRBV3-2 CASSQGRGGDTQYF TGTGCCAGCAGCCAAGGCAGGGGTGGTGATACGCAGTATTTT
. TRBJ2-3 . TRBV10-3 CAISEPRTDTQYF TGTGCCATCAGTGAGCCTCGCACAGATACGCAGTATTTT